This paragraph reports one T cell receptor (beta chain). Its specificity is unknown. 13 Jbeta primers and 60 Vbeta primers were used for the PCR. Profiling relied on immunoSEQ multiplex PCR, and the TCRdb table lists in-frame clones only, not all of them. The sample carries 150,000 or so clones, around 82% recorded once. Trimming took off 0 bases at V and 7 bases at J, with 8 bases between the two ends. The germline V gene has CDR1 SGHTS and CDR2 YDEGEE. This CDR3 has 13 residues. These data originate in a study of cytomegalovirus exposure and HLA in healthy donors. Findings and caveats of the study: In a later analysis, at a false discovery rate of 0.05, approximately 16,000 TCR beta sequences matched HLA alleles. Cytomegalovirus status was reportedly diagnosed by the classifier with high sensitivity and specificity. A link between a missense DCLRE1C variant and TCR beta V- and J-gene trimming emerged from a later analysis.

The rearrangement uses TRBV5-8 and TRBJ1-5; maybe TRBD1 (5 bases). The receptor was derived from a woman aged 50 to 65 in good health and CMV-seropositive. Sequenced input: PBMCs. The CDR3 DNA reads TGTGCCAGCAGCTTGGAGGGGTACCAGCCCCAGCATTTT. Translation gives CASSLEGYQPQHF.